This TCR beta chain was sequenced in a study of blood T cell repertoires in COVID-19. Study background: Some COVID-19 samples were acute and others convalescent; all came from the United States, Italy and Spain. T cells, B-cell-depleted T cells, or PBMCs supplied cDNA or gDNA.

Germline CDR1 is GTSNPN and CDR2 is SVGIG (reference sequence). The V and J ends lost 3 bases and 2 bases, in that order; junction bases with no gene match: 5. The CDR3 covers 15 residues. Authors' analysis steps: From reference gene primer amplification, estimates of nucleated cell counts were derived. The data were produced by immunoSEQ multiplex PCR, yet TCRdb's version contains in-frame clones alone and is incomplete. Clone size and V and J calls were adopted from that table, with D and trimming inferred from the DNA. The profile covers some 130,000 clones, with roughly 90% appearing a single time and approximately 3.5% taken by the ten largest.

The sequence was collected from a man aged 50 to 60 with active COVID-19. The chain couples TRBV30 to TRBJ2-1, with TRBD1 matching over 9 bases. Specimen: peripheral blood. The CDR3 sequence: CAWSLGQGAYNEQFF. CDR3 sequence (DNA): TGTGCCTGGAGCCTGGGACAGGGTGCCTACAATGAGCAGTTCTTC.